The 21 T cell receptor beta chains in this list originate from one sample, sequenced in a study of blood T cell repertoires in COVID-19. Method: immunoSEQ multiplex PCR; TCRdb's copy keeps in-frame clones and lacks some. In the table there are some 42,000 clones, around 85% of which are singletons. The specimen was peripheral blood. These TCRs come from a human donor in a cohort sampled during active COVID-19.

In this sample, this clone turned up a few times. The rearrangement joins TRBV12-5 to TRBJ2-1; a possible D gene is TRBD1 (6 bases). CDR1 is LGHNT and CDR2 is FRNRAP in the germline V gene. The germline V and J ends were trimmed by 5 bases and 4 bases, with 15 bases remaining between them. The CDR3 contains 15 residues. The CDR3 DNA is TGTGCTAGTGGTAACACAGGGAAGCAGTACAATGAGCAGTTCTTC. Translated, it gives CASGNTGKQYNEQFF.

J is TRBJ2-1 and V is TRBV6-5, with TRBD2 matching 9 bases. V trimming: 5 bases; J trimming: 5 bases; junction bases outside the gene matches: 4. This CDR3 has 14 residues. The germline V gene has CDR1 MNHEY and CDR2 SVGAGI. The CDR3 here is CASSPGTSNNEQFF. CDR3 coding DNA: TGTGCCAGCAGTCCCGGGACTAGCAACAATGAGCAGTTCTTC.

As regards this clone: Its ends do not fully match the called genes, so a read error is possible. The gene calls are TRBV7-7 and TRBJ1-6; D might be TRBD1 (6 bases). This CDR3 contains 14 residues. The V gene's germline CDR1 is SSHAT and CDR2 FNYEAQ (reference sequence). CDR3 in DNA: TGTGCTAGCAGTCAGGGGCCAGGCGTTTCACCCCTCCACTTT. This encodes CASSQGPGVSPLHF.

The chain couples TRBV11-2 to TRBJ1-1; D possibly corresponds to TRBD1 (5 bases). CDR1 is SGHAT, CDR2 FQNNGV, per germline. The CDR3 spans 13 residues. Between the trimmed V and J ends, which lost 6 bases and 0 bases, there was a span of 8 bases. This CDR3 reads CASRRQLNTEAFF. In DNA, the CDR3 is TGTGCCAGCAGAAGACAGTTGAACACTGAAGCTTTCTTT.

This chain links TRBV19 with TRBJ1-1; weak D call: TRBD1 (5 bases). Germline values: CDR1 LNHDA, CDR2 SQIVND (reference sequence). The CDR3 runs 14 residues. The germline V and J ends were trimmed by 3 bases and 4 bases, with 12 bases remaining between them. CDR3 protein: CASSMQGGVTEAFF. The DNA of the CDR3 is TGTGCCAGTAGTATGCAGGGTGGCGTCACTGAAGCTTTCTTT. Together with reference TRBV19 and TRBJ1-1, the CDR3 gives the full variable domain: DGGITQSPKYLFRKEGQNVTLSCEQNLNHDAMYWYRQDPGQGLRLIYYSQIVNDFQKGDIAEGYSVSREKKESFPLTVTSAQKNPTAFYLCASSMQGGVTEAFFGQGTRLTVV.

This clone was recorded once. V and J are TRBV27 and TRBJ1-6; 8 bases line up with TRBD1. Trimming cost V 6 bases and J 7 bases; bases outside gene matches: 5. This CDR3 contains 14 residues. From germline, CDR1 is MNHEY and CDR2 SMNVEV (reference sequence). CDR3 coding DNA: TGTGCCAGCAGCCCAGGGGGCTGGAATTCACCCCTCCACTTT. Its translation: CASSPGGWNSPLHF.

V usage is TRBV5-1 and J usage is TRBJ1-1, with TRBD1 matching 7 bases. Germline V gene data show CDR1 as SGHRS and CDR2 as YFSETQ. Germline trimming cut 0 bases from V and 5 bases from J; bases unmatched to any gene: 1. The CDR3 is 13 residues long. The DNA for the CDR3 is TGCGCCAGCAGCTTGGCGACAGGGACTGAAGCTTTCTTT. Its protein is CASSLATGTEAFF. The variable domain in full, completed from reference TRBV5-1 and TRBJ1-1, reads KAGVTQTPRYLIKTRGQQVTLSCSPISGHRSVSWYQQTPGQGLQFLFEYFSETQRNKGNFPGRFSGRQFSNSRSEMNVSTLELGDSALYLCASSLATGTEAFFGQGTRLTVV.

This clone came up a few times. The genes are TRBV6-4 and TRBJ2-3; 7 positions match TRBD2. CDR3 length equals 15 residues. The germline V gene encodes CDR1 MRHNA and CDR2 SNTAGT. V shed 0 bases and J 2 bases; nucleotides not matched to a gene: 2. The CDR3 nucleotides read TGTGCCAGCAGTGACTCGGCGGGGGACACAGATACGCAGTATTTT. As protein: CASSDSAGDTDTQYF.

This chain connects TRBV5-4 to TRBJ1-3; D is perhaps TRBD1 (5 bases). V dropped 4 bases and J dropped 4 bases, with 15 bases sitting between them. Germline CDR1 reads SGHNT; CDR2 reads YYREEE (reference sequence). This CDR3 is built from 15 residues. CDR3 sequence: CASSLGGAGGNTIYF. The DNA for the CDR3 is TGTGCCAGCAGCCTTGGCGGGGCAGGAGGAAACACCATATATTTT. Full variable domain (rest looked up from reference TRBV5-4 and TRBJ1-3): ETGVTQSPTHLIKTRGQQVTLRCSSQSGHNTVSWYQQALGQGPQFIFQYYREEENGRGNFPPRFSGLQFPNYSSELNVNALELDDSALYLCASSLGGAGGNTIYFGEGSWLTVV.

The rearrangement joins TRBV7-3 to TRBJ2-3; TRBD2 aligns across 12 bases. Germline V gene data show CDR1 as SGHTA and CDR2 as FQGTGA. The ends lost 4 bases at V and 1 base at J; junction bases unmatched: 6. There are 17 residues in the CDR3. CDR3 residues: CASSSQGTSGRTDTQYF. The CDR3 DNA is TGTGCCAGCAGCTCTCAAGGGACTAGCGGGCGCACAGATACGCAGTATTTT.

This clone was recorded a few times. The CDR3 bases are TGTGCCATCAGCGGACTAGCGGGGCGGGAAGATACGCAGTATTTT. Its translation is CAISGLAGREDTQYF. The chain has TRBV10-3 and TRBJ2-3; 12 bases map to TRBD2. Germline trimming cut 6 bases from V and 5 bases from J; bases unmatched to any gene: 6. The CDR3 contains 15 residues. Germline V gives CDR1 ENHRY, CDR2 SYGVKD.

The rearrangement links TRBV28 to TRBJ2-5; TRBD2 might be the D (6 bases). Germline values: CDR1 MDHEN, CDR2 SYDVKM. The CDR3 runs to 14 residues. The germline V and J ends were trimmed by 10 bases and 2 bases, with 17 bases remaining between them. As DNA, the CDR3 is TGTGCCACCCTTGTCTCGGGGACTCAAGAGACCCAGTACTTC. This codes for CATLVSGTQETQYF. Supplemented by reference TRBV28 and TRBJ2-5, the full variable domain reads DVKVTQSSRYLVKRTGEKVFLECVQDMDHENMFWYRQDPGLGLRLIYFSYDVKMKEKGDIPEGYSVSREKKERFSLILESASTNQTSMYLCATLVSGTQETQYFGPGTRLLVL.

The chain couples TRBV29-1 to TRBJ2-7; TRBD1 matches 9 bases. There are 14 residues in the CDR3. The trim removed 3 bases at V and 0 bases at J, leaving 3 bases unmatched. From germline, CDR1 is SQVTM and CDR2 ANQGSEA. The CDR3 sequence: CSVDPTGGSYEQYF. The CDR3 nucleotides read TGCAGCGTTGACCCGACAGGGGGCTCCTACGAGCAGTACTTC.

The chain joins TRBV5-8 to TRBJ1-4; D is unclear. This CDR3 has 15 residues. Trimming took off 0 bases at V and 5 bases at J, with 11 bases between the two ends. Germline CDR1 and CDR2: SGHTS and YDEGEE. Written as DNA, the CDR3 is TGTGCCAGCAGCTTGGCCGGTGTGATAAATGAAAAACTGTTTTTT. Its protein is CASSLAGVINEKLFF.

On this clone itself: Other DNA sequences in this sample translate to the same CDR3. This sequence joins TRBV6-5 and TRBJ2-7; tentative D call: TRBD1 (6 bases). This CDR3 region has 14 residues. V shed 5 bases and J shed 0 bases, with 11 bases lying between them. CDR1 and CDR2 (germline): MNHEY, SVGAGI. CDR3 sequence: CASSRQATSYEQYF. CDR3 in DNA: TGTGCCAGCAGTCGACAGGCAACCTCCTACGAGCAGTACTTC.

This chain links TRBV6-5 with TRBJ2-5; 8 positions agree with TRBD2. The trim removed 4 bases at V and 3 bases at J, leaving 7 bases unmatched. There are 15 residues in the CDR3. Germline V gene lookup returns CDR1 MNHEY and CDR2 SVGAGI. CDR3 loop: CASSLKRGIEETQYF. The DNA of the CDR3 is TGTGCCAGCAGTTTAAAGCGGGGGATCGAAGAGACCCAGTACTTC.

The V gene is TRBV7-8, the J gene TRBJ2-1, with 9 bases identical to TRBD2. The V gene's germline CDR1 is SGHVS and CDR2 FQNEAQ. The trim removed 4 bases at V and 2 bases at J, leaving 6 bases unmatched. This CDR3 spans 16 amino acids. The CDR3 bases are TGTGCCAGCAGCTCAGGACTAGCGAGGACCTACAATGAGCAGTTCTTC. Protein sequence: CASSSGLARTYNEQFF. The full variable domain, in which reference TRBV7-8 and TRBJ2-1 provide the parts outside the CDR3, is GAGVSQSPRYKVAKRGQDVALRCDPISGHVSLFWYQQALGQGPEFLTYFQNEAQLDKSGLPSDRFFAERPEGSVSTLKIQRTQQEDSAVYLCASSSGLARTYNEQFFGPGTRLTVL.

This clone occurred a few times. The chain couples TRBV7-9 to TRBJ1-1; D might be TRBD1 (6 bases). Germline lookup yields CDR1 SEHNR and CDR2 FQNEAQ (reference sequence). This CDR3 contains 15 residues. V was shortened by 3 bases and J by 4 bases, with 15 bases between the two germline ends. CDR3 amino acids: CASSFQGIGVTEAFF. CDR3 DNA: TGTGCCAGCAGCTTCCAGGGGATCGGTGTCACTGAAGCTTTCTTT.

The chain couples TRBV11-2 to TRBJ1-4; 11 bases map to TRBD1. Per the germline V gene, CDR1 is SGHAT and CDR2 is FQNNGV. The CDR3 runs to 15 residues. V lost 0 bases, J lost 11 bases, and 5 bases stayed unmatched. CDR3 nucleotides: TGTGCCAGCAGCTTAGACGGACAGGGGGCGCGGAAACTGTTTTTT. Protein sequence: CASSLDGQGARKLFF.

V gene TRBV15 combines with J gene TRBJ2-3; 8 nucleotides match TRBD2. Trimming removed 2 bases from V and 4 bases from J; junction bases left unmatched: 5. Looked up from germline, CDR1 is LNHNV and CDR2 is YYDKDF (reference sequence). This CDR3 region has 15 residues. CDR3 in amino acids: CATSRRLAPPDTQYF. In nucleotides, the CDR3 is TGTGCCACCAGCAGACGACTAGCGCCCCCAGATACGCAGTATTTT.

The chain links TRBV5-6 to TRBJ1-5; no clear D. The CDR3 covers 14 residues. The ends were cut back, 0 bases at V and 11 bases at J, with 15 bases in the middle. Germline values: CDR1 SGHDT, CDR2 YYEEEE. CDR3 in DNA: TGTGCCAGCAGCTTGGGAGGGCTACCTGGGGCCCAGCATTTT. It yields the protein CASSLGGLPGAQHF.